This note documents a single T cell receptor beta chain sequence. This table comes from immunoSEQ multiplex PCR, and its TCRdb copy is limited to in-frame clones, with some not included. The sample shows some 160,000 clones, roughly 92% of them seen only once. From germline, CDR1 is SNHLY and CDR2 FYNNEI. With 6 bases clipped from V and 2 bases from J, the junction kept 6 bases outside the gene matches. This CDR3 region has 14 residues. These data come from a study of control samples from healthy donors and cancer patients. This chain uses TRBV2 with TRBJ2-5; TRBD2 matches 7 bases. The sequencing input was blood. This clonotype was obtained from a woman aged 25-40 years in good health. The CDR3 is CASSPGLKQETQYF. The CDR3 region has the DNA TGTGCCAGCAGCCCGGGACTAAAACAAGAGACCCAGTACTTC. Full variable domain (rest looked up from reference TRBV2 and TRBJ2-5): EPEVTQTPSHQVTQMGQEVILRCVPISNHLYFYWYRQILGQKVEFLVSFYNNEISEKSEIFDDQFSVERPDGSNFTLKIRSTKLEDSAMYFCASSPGLKQETQYFGPGTRLLVL.